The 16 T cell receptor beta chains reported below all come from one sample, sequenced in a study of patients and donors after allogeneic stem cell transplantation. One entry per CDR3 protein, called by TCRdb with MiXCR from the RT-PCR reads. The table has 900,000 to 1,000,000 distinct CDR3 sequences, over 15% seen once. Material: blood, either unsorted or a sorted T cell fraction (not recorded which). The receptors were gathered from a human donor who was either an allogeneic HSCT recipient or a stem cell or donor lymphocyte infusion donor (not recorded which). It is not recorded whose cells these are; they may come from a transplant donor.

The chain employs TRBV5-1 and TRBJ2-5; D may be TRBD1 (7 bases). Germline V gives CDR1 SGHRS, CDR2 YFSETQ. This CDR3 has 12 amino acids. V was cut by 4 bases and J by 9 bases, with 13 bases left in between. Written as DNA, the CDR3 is TGCGCCAGCAGCGTGACCAGGGGGGCCCAGTACTTC. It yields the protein CASSVTRGAQYF.

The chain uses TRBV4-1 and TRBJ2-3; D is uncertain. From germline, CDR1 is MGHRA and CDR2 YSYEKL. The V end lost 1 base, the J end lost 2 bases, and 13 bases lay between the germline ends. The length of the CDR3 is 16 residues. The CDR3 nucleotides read TGCGCCAGCAGCCAAGGAGCTTCGTGGAACACAGATACGCAGTATTTT. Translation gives CASSQGASWNTDTQYF.

CDR3 sequence (DNA): TGCAGTGCTAGAGCCCTCGAAAGGGGAGGCACAGATACGCAGTATTTT. Translating gives CSARALERGGTDTQYF. The rearrangement uses TRBV20-1 and TRBJ2-3, with D perhaps given as TRBD1 or TRBD2 (5 bases each). CDR3 length equals 16 residues. Germline V gene sequence: CDR1 DFQATT, CDR2 SNEGSKA (reference sequence). The germline V and J ends were trimmed by 1 base and 1 base, with 15 bases remaining between them.

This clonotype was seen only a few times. CDR3 loop: CASSLAVYTGGQETQYF. The CDR3 bases are TGTGCCAGCAGCTTGGCCGTCTACACCGGGGGCCAAGAGACCCAGTACTTC. The chain links TRBV5-6 to TRBJ2-5; tentative D call: TRBD2 (6 bases). Trimming took 0 bases from V and 1 from J, leaving 16 bases between them. The CDR3 has 17 residues. Per the germline V gene, CDR1 is SGHDT and CDR2 is YYEEEE.

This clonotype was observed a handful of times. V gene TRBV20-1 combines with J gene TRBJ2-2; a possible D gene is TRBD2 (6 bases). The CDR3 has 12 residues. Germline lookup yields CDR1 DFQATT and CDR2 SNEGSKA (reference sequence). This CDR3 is CSTRRLAGELFF. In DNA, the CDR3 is TGCAGCACTCGCCGACTAGCCGGGGAGCTGTTTTTT.

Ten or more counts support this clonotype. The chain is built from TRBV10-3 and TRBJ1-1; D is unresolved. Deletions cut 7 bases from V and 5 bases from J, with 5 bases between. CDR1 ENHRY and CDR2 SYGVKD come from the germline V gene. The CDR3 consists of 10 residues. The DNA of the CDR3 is TGTGCCATCATGGGGACTGAAGCTTTCTTT. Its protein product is CAIMGTEAFF.

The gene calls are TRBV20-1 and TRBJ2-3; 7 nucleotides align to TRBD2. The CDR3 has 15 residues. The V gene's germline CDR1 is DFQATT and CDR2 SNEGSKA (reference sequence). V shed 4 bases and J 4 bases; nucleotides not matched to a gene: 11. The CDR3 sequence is CSATRDYWVADTQYF. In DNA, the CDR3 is TGCAGTGCTACTCGGGACTATTGGGTTGCAGATACGCAGTATTTT.

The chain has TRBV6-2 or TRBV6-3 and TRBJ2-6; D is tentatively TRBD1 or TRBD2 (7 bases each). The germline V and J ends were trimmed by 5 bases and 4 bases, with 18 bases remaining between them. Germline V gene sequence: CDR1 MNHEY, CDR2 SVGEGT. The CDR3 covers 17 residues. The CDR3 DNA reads TGTGCCAGCAGTCGTCGACAGGGCGGGAGCGGGGCCAACGTCCTGACTTTC. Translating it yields CASSRRQGGSGANVLTF.

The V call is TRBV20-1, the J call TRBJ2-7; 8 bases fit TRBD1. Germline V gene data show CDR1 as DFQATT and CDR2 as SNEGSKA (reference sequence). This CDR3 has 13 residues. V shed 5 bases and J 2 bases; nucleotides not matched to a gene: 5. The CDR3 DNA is TGCAGTGCTGCCTTGGACAGGGCCTACGAGCAGTACTTC. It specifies CSAALDRAYEQYF.

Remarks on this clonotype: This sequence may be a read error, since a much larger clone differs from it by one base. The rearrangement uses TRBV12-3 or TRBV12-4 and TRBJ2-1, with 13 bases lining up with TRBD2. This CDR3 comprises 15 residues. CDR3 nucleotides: TGTGCCAGCAGTTCCGGACTAGCGGGGGAGTCCGAGCAGTCCTTC. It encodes CASSSGLAGESEQSF.

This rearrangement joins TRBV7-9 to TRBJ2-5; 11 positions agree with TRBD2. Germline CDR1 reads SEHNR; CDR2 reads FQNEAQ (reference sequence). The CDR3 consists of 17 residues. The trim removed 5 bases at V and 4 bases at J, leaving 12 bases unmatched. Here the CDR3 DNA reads TGTGCCAGCAGCGACCCTAGCGGGGGGCAGGCGAGAGAGACCCAGTACTTC. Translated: CASSDPSGGQARETQYF.

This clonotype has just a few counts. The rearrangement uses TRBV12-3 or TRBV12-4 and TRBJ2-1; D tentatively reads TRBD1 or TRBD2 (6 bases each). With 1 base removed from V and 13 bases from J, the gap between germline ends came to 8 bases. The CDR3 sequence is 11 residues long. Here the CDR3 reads CASSLGGAQFF. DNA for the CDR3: TGTGCCAGCAGTTTAGGGGGGGCACAGTTCTTC.

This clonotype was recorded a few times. The CDR3 DNA is TGTGCCAGCTCCCGGGAGGGAGGGGGCAATCAGCCCCAGCATTTT. This encodes CASSREGGGNQPQHF. V is TRBV18 and J is TRBJ1-5; D is possibly TRBD1 (5 bases). Germline-derived CDR1 and CDR2 are KGHSH and LQKENI. Trimming left V 6 bases short and J 2 bases short, with 14 bases between. The CDR3 is 15 residues long.

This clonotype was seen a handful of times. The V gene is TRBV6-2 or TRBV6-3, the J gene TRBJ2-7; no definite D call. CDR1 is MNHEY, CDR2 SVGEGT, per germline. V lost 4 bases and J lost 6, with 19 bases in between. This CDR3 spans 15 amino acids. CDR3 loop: CASSSRAARVPEQYF. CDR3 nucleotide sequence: TGTGCCAGCAGTTCCCGGGCGGCCAGAGTCCCCGAGCAGTACTTC.

CDR3 DNA: TGTGCCAGCAGTGCGTGGCGGGAGCAAGAGACCCAGTACTTC. Encoded protein: CASSAWREQETQYF. The chain combines TRBV2 with TRBJ2-5; 7 bases agree with TRBD2. This CDR3 is 14 amino acids long. Trimming cost V 4 bases and J 2 bases; bases outside gene matches: 4. Germline V gene data show CDR1 as SNHLY and CDR2 as FYNNEI.

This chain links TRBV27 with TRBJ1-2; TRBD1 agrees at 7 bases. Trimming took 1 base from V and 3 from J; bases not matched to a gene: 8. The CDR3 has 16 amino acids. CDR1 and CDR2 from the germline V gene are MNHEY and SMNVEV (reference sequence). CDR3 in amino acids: CASSLLEGGRDYGYTF. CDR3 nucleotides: TGTGCCAGCAGTTTATTGGAAGGGGGCCGGGACTATGGCTACACCTTC.